Listed below are T cell receptor beta chains from one sample, sequenced in a study of identical twins. Using its own MiXCR run on the 5' RACE reads, TCRdb lists one record per CDR3 protein. The sample consists of around 550,000 distinct CDR3 sequences, about 16% of them appearing once. The sample was also reused in another study, on yellow fever vaccine responses in identical twins.

The sample was CD4+ T cells sorted from blood. These receptors were obtained from a woman between 18 and 29 years old in good health. Each CDR3 is given with its conserved first and last residue. D genes are given only for firm matches. Expanded clones are given a class, and other clones once, few, many or no size at all.

j_gene,v_gene,d_gene,abundance,CDR3nt,CDR3aa
TRBJ2-1,TRBV3-1,.,.,TGTGCCAGCAGCTTTACTAGAGGGTATAATGAGCAGTTCTTC,CASSFTRGYNEQFF
TRBJ1-5,TRBV12-3/TRBV12-4,.,.,TGTGCCAGCAACTTGGGGGGACAGCCCCAGCATTTT,CASNLGGQPQHF
TRBJ2-2,TRBV7-2,.,few,TGTGCCAGCAGCTTAGTGGGGGGCCCCGCCGGGGAGCTGTTTTTT,CASSLVGGPAGELFF
TRBJ1-5,TRBV7-7,.,few,TGTGCCAGCAGCTCCGGGCCCAGTCAGCCCCAGCATTTT,CASSSGPSQPQHF
TRBJ2-5,TRBV5-1,.,few,TGCGCCAGCAGCTCGGAGCAAGAGACCCAGTACTTC,CASSSEQETQYF
TRBJ2-3,TRBV20-1,TRBD2,.,TGCAGTGCCCTGACTAGCGGGAGGGTTGGAGATACGCAGTATTTT,CSALTSGRVGDTQYF
TRBJ2-1,TRBV20-1,TRBD2,few,TGCAGTGCTCGGACTAGCGTTTCCTACAATGAGCAGTTCTTC,CSARTSVSYNEQFF
TRBJ2-1,TRBV12-3/TRBV12-4,.,.,TGTGCCAGCACCCAAAGGATTGGGGGGGCCTGGAATGAGCAGTTCTTC,CASTQRIGGAWNEQFF
TRBJ2-1,TRBV11-1,TRBD2,.,TGTGCCAGCAGCCCCCCAACAGGACTAGCGGGAGGGCCGAGGTTCAATGAGCAGTTCTTC,CASSPPTGLAGGPRFNEQFF
TRBJ2-2,TRBV4-2,TRBD2,.,TGTGCCAGCAGCCAAGCCCCGACTAGCGGGAGTGTCACCGGGGAGCTGTTTTTT,CASSQAPTSGSVTGELFF
TRBJ2-1,TRBV4-1,TRBD2,few,TGCGCCAGCAGCCAGAATCTAGCGGGGGTTACCTACAATGAGCAGTTCTTC,CASSQNLAGVTYNEQFF
TRBJ2-5,TRBV5-1,.,.,TGCGCCAGCAGCTTGGCGCGGGGGCGTAGTGTCGGTCAAGAGACCCAGTACTTC,CASSLARGRSVGQETQYF
TRBJ2-3,TRBV4-1,.,.,TGCGCCAGCAGCCAAGGACCCCGAGAGGATACGCAGTATTTT,CASSQGPREDTQYF
TRBJ2-7,TRBV6-1,.,.,TGTGCCAGCAGAGATATAGGAAGGTCTTACGAGCAGTACTTC,CASRDIGRSYEQYF
TRBJ2-1,TRBV14,TRBD2,few,TGTGCCAGCAGCCTCGGGACTAGCGGGAGTAGGGAGCAGTTCTTC,CASSLGTSGSREQFF
TRBJ1-6,TRBV12-3/TRBV12-4,.,few,TGTGCCAGCAGCCGGGACTTCAATTCACCCCTCCACTTT,CASSRDFNSPLHF
TRBJ2-7,TRBV11-3,.,.,TGTGCCAGCAGCTTAGATCGTCGGTGGGGCGAGCAGTACTTC,CASSLDRRWGEQYF
TRBJ2-5,TRBV5-6,.,.,TGTGCCAGCAGCTTGTCCCTAGGGTACCAAGAGACCCAGTACTTC,CASSLSLGYQETQYF
TRBJ2-7,TRBV12-3/TRBV12-4,.,.,TGTGCCAGCAGTCGACAGGTAACGGGTCCCTACGAGCAGTACTTC,CASSRQVTGPYEQYF
TRBJ2-1,TRBV20-1,.,few,TGCAGTGCTAGAGATAACTTCCGGGCCAATGAGCAGTTCTTC,CSARDNFRANEQFF
TRBJ1-1,TRBV7-8,.,.,TGTGCCAGCAGCTTTGGGGGAGGGCTCACTGAAGCTTTCTTT,CASSFGGGLTEAFF
TRBJ2-3,TRBV28,TRBD2,few,TGTGCCAGCAGTACAGGAGGGAGCGGGGAAGATACGCAGTATTTT,CASSTGGSGEDTQYF
TRBJ2-7,TRBV3-1,.,.,TGTGCCAGCAGCCCCCAGGGGTCCGAGTCGGGCGAGCAGTACTTC,CASSPQGSESGEQYF
TRBJ2-7,TRBV12-3/TRBV12-4,.,few,TGTGCCAGCAGTTTAGGTAGCGGAGCTTACGAGCAGTACTTC,CASSLGSGAYEQYF
TRBJ2-7,TRBV2,TRBD2,.,TGTGCCAGCAGGCGCGGGAGTGGGGAAGGTGAGCAGTACTTC,CASRRGSGEGEQYF
TRBJ2-1,TRBV10-3,.,.,TGTGCCATCAGTGAGTCGACAGCTTCTGGGGATGAGCAGTTCTTC,CAISESTASGDEQFF